This TCR beta chain came from a study of T cells in Graves' hyperthyroidism and ophthalmopathy. Amplification of TCR beta CDR3 regions used RNA as the template. The study used the HTBI primer set for a first-round RT-PCR of the TCR CDR3. TCRdb independently ran MiXCR on the multiplex PCR reads; one entry per CDR3 protein. The top ten hold 8.9% of the sample, which has approximately 870,000 distinct CDR3 sequences, about two fifths seen once. Comment on this clonotype: Its matching antigen is unknown.

Newly diagnosed hyperthyroidism, duration under 2 months, in patients aged 18 to 65. Findings and caveats of the study: A 13 V-J model separated ophthalmopathy from stable hyperthyroidism.

The receptor was isolated from a man between 18 and 35 years old with Graves' hyperthyroidism. The specimen was blood.

CDR3 residues: CASSPPGGGIREETQYF. DNA for the CDR3: TGTGCCAGCAGCCCGCCGGGAGGGGGGATTAGAGAAGAGACCCAGTACTTC. This chain uses TRBV13 with TRBJ2-5; 8 bases agree with TRBD2. J lost 3 bases, V lost 5 bases, and 14 bases had no gene match. The V gene's germline CDR1 is PRHDT and CDR2 FYEKMQ (reference sequence). This CDR3 comprises 17 residues.